The entry that follows covers one T cell receptor (beta chain) sequence. The data were obtained in a study of early T cells in non-severe SARS-CoV-2 infection. Study context: The study sequenced bulk RNA from unsorted whole blood, with chains unpaired.

CDR3 length: 14 amino acids. Trimming removed 6 bases from V and 0 bases from J; junction bases left unmatched: 4. Germline V gene lookup returns CDR1 MNHEY and CDR2 SVGAGI. Individual cDNA molecules received unique molecular identifiers during library preparation. TCRdb processed the 5' RACE reads anew with MiXCR; each CDR3 protein has one entry. This sample has about 94,000 distinct CDR3 sequences, with about 13% found just once. The chain carries TRBV6-5 and TRBJ2-7, with 8 bases that match TRBD1. This clonotype originated in an adult who was a healthcare worker with PCR-confirmed SARS-CoV-2 infection or an uninfected control (not recorded which). The source material was whole blood. The CDR3: CASRWTGSSYEQYF. CDR3 nucleotide sequence: TGTGCCAGCAGGTGGACAGGGAGCTCCTACGAGCAGTACTTC.